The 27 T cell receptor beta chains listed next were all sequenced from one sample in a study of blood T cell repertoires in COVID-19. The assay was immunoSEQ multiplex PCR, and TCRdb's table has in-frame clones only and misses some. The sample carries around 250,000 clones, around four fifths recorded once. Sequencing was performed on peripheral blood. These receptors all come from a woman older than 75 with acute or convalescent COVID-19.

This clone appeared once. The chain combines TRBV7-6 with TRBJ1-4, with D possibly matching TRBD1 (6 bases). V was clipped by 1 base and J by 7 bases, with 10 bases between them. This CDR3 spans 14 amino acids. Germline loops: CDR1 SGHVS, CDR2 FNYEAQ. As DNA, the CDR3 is TGTGCCAGCAGCTTAGTACAGGGTAGTGAAAAACTGTTTTTT. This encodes CASSLVQGSEKLFF. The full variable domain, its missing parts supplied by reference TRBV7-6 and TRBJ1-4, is GAGVSQSPRYKVTKRGQDVALRCDPISGHVSLYWYRQALGQGPEFLTYFNYEAQQDKSGLPNDRFSAERPEGSISTLTIQRTEQRDSAMYRCASSLVQGSEKLFFGSGTQLSVL.

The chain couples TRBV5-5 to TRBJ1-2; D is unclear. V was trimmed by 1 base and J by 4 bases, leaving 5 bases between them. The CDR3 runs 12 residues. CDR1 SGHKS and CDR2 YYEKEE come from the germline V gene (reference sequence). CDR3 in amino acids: CASSLSLYGYTF. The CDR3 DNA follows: TGTGCCAGCAGCTTGTCTCTCTATGGCTACACCTTC.

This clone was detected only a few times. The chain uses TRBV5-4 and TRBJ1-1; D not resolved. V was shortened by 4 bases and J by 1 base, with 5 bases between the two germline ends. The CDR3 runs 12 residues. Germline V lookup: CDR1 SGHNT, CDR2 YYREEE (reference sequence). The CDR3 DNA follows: TGTGCCAGCAGCCCCGGGAACACTGAAGCTTTCTTT. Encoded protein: CASSPGNTEAFF.

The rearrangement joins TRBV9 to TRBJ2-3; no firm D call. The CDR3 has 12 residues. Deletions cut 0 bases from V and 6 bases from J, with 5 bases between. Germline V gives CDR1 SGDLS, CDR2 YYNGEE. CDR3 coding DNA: TGTGCCAGCAGCGTAGCAGATGATACGCAGTATTTT. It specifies CASSVADDTQYF.

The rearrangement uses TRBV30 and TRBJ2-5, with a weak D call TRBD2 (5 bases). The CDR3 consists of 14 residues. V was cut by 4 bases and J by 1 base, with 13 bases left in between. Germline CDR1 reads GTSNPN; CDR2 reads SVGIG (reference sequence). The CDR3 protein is CAWTQSLAQETQYF. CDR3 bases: TGTGCCTGGACGCAATCGCTAGCCCAAGAGACCCAGTACTTC.

CDR3 residues: CASSLTLRNTGELFF. The CDR3 DNA reads as TGTGCCAGCAGCTTAACCCTCAGGAACACCGGGGAGCTGTTTTTT. The chain is built from TRBV7-3 and TRBJ2-2; D unresolved. V gave up 0 bases and J gave up 1 base, with 6 bases separating them. Germline V lookup: CDR1 SGHTA, CDR2 FQGTGA. The CDR3 extends over 15 amino acids.

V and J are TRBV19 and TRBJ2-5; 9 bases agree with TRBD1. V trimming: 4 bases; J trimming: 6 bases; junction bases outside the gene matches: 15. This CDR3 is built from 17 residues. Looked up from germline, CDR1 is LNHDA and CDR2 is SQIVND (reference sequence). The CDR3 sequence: CASSTAQGASGGKTQYF. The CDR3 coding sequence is TGTGCCAGTAGTACAGCACAGGGGGCCTCAGGGGGGAAGACCCAGTACTTC.

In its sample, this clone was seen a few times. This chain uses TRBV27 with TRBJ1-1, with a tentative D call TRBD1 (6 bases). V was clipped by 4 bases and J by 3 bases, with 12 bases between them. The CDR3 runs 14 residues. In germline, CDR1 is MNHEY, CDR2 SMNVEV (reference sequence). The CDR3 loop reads CASSSPRGDTEAFF. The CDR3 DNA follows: TGTGCCAGCAGTTCCCCCAGGGGAGACACTGAAGCTTTCTTT.

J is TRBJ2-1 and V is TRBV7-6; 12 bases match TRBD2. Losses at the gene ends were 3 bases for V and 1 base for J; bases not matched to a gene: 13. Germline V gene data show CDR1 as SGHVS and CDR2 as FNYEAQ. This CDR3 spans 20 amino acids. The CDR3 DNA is TGTGCCAGCAGCTTTACAGCTAGCGGGGGGGCTAAACATTCCTACAATGAGCAGTTCTTC. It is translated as CASSFTASGGAKHSYNEQFF. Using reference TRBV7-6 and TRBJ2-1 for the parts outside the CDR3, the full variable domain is GAGVSQSPRYKVTKRGQDVALRCDPISGHVSLYWYRQALGQGPEFLTYFNYEAQQDKSGLPNDRFSAERPEGSISTLTIQRTEQRDSAMYRCASSFTASGGAKHSYNEQFFGPGTRLTVL.

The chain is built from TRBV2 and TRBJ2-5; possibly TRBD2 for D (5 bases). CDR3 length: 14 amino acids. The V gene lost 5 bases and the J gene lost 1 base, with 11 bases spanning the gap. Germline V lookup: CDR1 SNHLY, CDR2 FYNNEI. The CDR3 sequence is CASSLSGFQETQYF. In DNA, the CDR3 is TGTGCCAGCAGTTTAAGCGGCTTCCAAGAGACCCAGTACTTC.

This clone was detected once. The CDR3 region is CSVKEVGTQYF. CDR3 in DNA: TGCAGCGTTAAGGAGGTGGGCACGCAGTATTTT. This chain links TRBV29-1 with TRBJ2-3; possible D gene TRBD2, 5 bases. The ends were cut back, 5 bases at V and 9 bases at J, with 12 bases in the middle. CDR1 and CDR2 (germline): SQVTM, ANQGSEA. The CDR3 loop spans 11 amino acids.

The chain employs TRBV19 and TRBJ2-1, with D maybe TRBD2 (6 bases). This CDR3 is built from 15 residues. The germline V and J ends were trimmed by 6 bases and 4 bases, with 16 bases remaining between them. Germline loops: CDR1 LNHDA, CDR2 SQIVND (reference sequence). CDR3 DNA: TGTGCCAGTAGCCCAAGACTAGTAAAGTACAATGAGCAGTTCTTC. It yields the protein CASSPRLVKYNEQFF.

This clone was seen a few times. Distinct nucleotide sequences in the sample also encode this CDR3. CDR3 nucleotide sequence: TGTGCCAGCAGCCCTGCGGGTAGCGGGGGTTCCTACAATGAGCAGTTCTTC. Translation: CASSPAGSGGSYNEQFF. The chain joins TRBV5-4 to TRBJ2-1; 9 bases align to TRBD2. Trimming at V came to 4 bases and at J to 1 base, leaving 9 bases not matched to a gene. There are 17 residues in the CDR3. Germline CDR1 is SGHNT and CDR2 is YYREEE (reference sequence).

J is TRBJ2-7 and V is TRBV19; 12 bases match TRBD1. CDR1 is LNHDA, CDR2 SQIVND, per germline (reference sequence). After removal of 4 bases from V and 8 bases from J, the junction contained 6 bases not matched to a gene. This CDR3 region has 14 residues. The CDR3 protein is CASSNGGQGAKQYF. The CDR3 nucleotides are TGTGCCAGTAGTAACGGGGGACAGGGGGCAAAGCAGTACTTC.

CDR3: CASRDRASTYGYTF. In nucleotides, the CDR3 is TGTGCCAGTAGGGACAGGGCCTCCACCTATGGCTACACCTTC. The rearrangement links TRBV19 to TRBJ1-2; 8 nucleotides line up with TRBD1. The CDR3 sequence is 14 residues long. CDR1 and CDR2 (germline): LNHDA, SQIVND (reference sequence). V lost 6 bases to trimming and J lost 4 bases; unmatched junction nucleotides: 7.

This chain's CDR3 is CASSLGQQQNTEAFF. CDR3 bases: TGTGCCAGCTCACTCGGACAGCAACAGAACACTGAAGCTTTCTTT. V is TRBV18 and J is TRBJ1-1, with a weak D call TRBD1 (6 bases). The germline V gene encodes CDR1 KGHSH and CDR2 LQKENI. The CDR3 covers 15 residues. V was clipped by 4 bases and J by 1 base, with 13 bases between them.

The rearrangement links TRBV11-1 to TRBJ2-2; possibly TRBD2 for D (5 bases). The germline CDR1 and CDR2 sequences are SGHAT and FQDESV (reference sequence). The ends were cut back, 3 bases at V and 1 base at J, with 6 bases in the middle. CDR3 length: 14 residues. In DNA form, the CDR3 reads TGTGCCAGCAGCTTTGGAGGGAACACCGGGGAGCTGTTTTTT. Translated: CASSFGGNTGELFF.

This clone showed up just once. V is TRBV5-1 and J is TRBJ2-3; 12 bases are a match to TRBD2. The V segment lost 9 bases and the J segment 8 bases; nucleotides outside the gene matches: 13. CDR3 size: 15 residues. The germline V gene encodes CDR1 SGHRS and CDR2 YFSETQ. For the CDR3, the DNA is TGCGCCACCACCCCCCTAGCGGGGGGGCCGGGTACGCAGTATTTT. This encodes CATTPLAGGPGTQYF.

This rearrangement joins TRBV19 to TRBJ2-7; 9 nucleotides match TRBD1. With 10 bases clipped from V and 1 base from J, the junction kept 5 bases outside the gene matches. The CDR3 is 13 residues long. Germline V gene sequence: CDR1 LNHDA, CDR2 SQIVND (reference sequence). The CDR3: CATQQGASYEQYF. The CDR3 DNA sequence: TGTGCCACCCAACAGGGGGCTTCCTACGAGCAGTACTTC. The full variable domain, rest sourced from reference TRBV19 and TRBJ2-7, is DGGITQSPKYLFRKEGQNVTLSCEQNLNHDAMYWYRQDPGQGLRLIYYSQIVNDFQKGDIAEGYSVSREKKESFPLTVTSAQKNPTAFYLCATQQGASYEQYFGPGTRLTVT.

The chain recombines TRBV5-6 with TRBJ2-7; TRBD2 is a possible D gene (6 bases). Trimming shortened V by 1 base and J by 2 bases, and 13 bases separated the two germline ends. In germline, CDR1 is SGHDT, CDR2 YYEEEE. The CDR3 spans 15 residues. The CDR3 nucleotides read TGTGCCAGCAGCTTGCTCGCGGGATATGCCTACGAGCAGTACTTC. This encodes CASSLLAGYAYEQYF.

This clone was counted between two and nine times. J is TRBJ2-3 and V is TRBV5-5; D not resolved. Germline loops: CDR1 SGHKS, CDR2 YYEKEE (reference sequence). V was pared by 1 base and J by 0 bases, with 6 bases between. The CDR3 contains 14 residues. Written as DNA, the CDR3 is TGTGCCAGCAGCTTGTTACTGAGCACAGATACGCAGTATTTT. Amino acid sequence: CASSLLLSTDTQYF.

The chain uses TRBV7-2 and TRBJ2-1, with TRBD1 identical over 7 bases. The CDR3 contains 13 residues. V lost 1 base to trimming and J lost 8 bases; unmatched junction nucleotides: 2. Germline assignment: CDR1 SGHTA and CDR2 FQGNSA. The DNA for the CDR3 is TGTGCCAGCAGCTTAGGAAGGGGGCATGAGCAGTTCTTC. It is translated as CASSLGRGHEQFF.

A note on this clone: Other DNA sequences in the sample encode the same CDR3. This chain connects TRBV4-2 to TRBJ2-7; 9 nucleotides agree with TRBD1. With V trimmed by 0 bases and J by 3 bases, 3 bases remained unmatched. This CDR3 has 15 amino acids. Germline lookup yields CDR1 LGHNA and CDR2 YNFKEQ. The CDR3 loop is CASSQDSTGGYEQYF. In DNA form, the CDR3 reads TGTGCCAGCAGCCAAGACTCGACAGGGGGCTACGAGCAGTACTTC.

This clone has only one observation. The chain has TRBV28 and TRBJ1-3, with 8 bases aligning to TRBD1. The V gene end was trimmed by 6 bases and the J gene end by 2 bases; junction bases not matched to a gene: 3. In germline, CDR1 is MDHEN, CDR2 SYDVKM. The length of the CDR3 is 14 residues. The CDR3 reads CASRRTGTGNTIYF. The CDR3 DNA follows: TGTGCCAGCAGACGGACAGGGACTGGAAACACCATATATTTT.

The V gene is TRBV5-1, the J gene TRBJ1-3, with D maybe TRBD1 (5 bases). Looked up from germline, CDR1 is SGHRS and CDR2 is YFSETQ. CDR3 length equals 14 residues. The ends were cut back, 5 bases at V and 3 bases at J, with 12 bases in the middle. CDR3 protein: CASSGGNGGNTIYF. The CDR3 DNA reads TGCGCCAGCAGTGGGGGGAATGGTGGAAACACCATATATTTT.

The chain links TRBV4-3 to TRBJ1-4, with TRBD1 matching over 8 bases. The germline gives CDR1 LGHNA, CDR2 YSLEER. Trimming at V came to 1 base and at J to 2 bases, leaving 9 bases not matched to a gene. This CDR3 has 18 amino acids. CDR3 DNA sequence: TGCGCCAGCAGCCAAGCAGGGGCTTGGACAGGGACTAATGAAAAACTGTTTTTT. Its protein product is CASSQAGAWTGTNEKLFF.

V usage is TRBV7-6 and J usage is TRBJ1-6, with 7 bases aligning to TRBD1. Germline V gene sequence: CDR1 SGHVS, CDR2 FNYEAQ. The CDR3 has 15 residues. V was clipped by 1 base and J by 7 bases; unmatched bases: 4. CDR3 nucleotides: TGTGCCAGCAGCTTAGAGGCAGGGGGAAATTCACCCCTCCACTTT. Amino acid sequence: CASSLEAGGNSPLHF.